The source of this TCR beta chain is a study of cytomegalovirus exposure and HLA in healthy donors. A multiplex PCR was run with 60 Vbeta primers and 13 Jbeta primers. The repertoire was sequenced with immunoSEQ multiplex PCR; TCRdb's copy has only in-frame clones and lacks some. The profile shows 150,000 to 200,000 clones, roughly 80% of them singletons. The CDR3 covers 12 residues. V was shortened by 5 bases and J by 3 bases, with 8 bases between the two germline ends. Germline V CDR1 and CDR2: LNHDA, SQIVND (reference sequence). This TCR came from a woman aged 45 to 65 in good health and CMV-seronegative. The chain couples TRBV19 to TRBJ2-7; the D gene is possibly TRBD2 (5 bases). The material sequenced was PBMCs. This CDR3 reads CASSEAGYEQYF. The CDR3 nucleotides read TGTGCCAGTAGTGAGGCGGGCTACGAGCAGTACTTC.